The clone carrying this T cell receptor beta chain was observed a handful of times. V was clipped by 6 bases and J by 5 bases, with 14 bases between them. There are 14 residues in the CDR3. Germline CDR1 reads SNHLY; CDR2 reads FYNNEI. TCRdb independently ran MiXCR on the RT-PCR reads; one entry per CDR3 protein. The repertoire consists of approximately 170,000 distinct CDR3 sequences, with approximately 12% occurring once and the leading ten covering 25% to 35%. These data belong to a study of response to subunit inactivated influenza vaccine. The same sample was also studied in work on T cells expressing NK-cell markers. That work contributes: The authors generated TCR beta cDNA through 5'RACE template switching with UMIs.

The source was CD8+ T cells sorted from PBMCs, collected roughly 12 days after vaccination. This sequence originates from a man aged 45 to 65 who received an inactivated influenza vaccine. The chain is built from TRBV2 and TRBJ2-1; D is perhaps TRBD1 (6 bases). The CDR3 protein is CASRGWGLDNEQFF. As DNA, the CDR3 is TGTGCCAGCAGGGGATGGGGGCTAGACAATGAGCAGTTCTTC.